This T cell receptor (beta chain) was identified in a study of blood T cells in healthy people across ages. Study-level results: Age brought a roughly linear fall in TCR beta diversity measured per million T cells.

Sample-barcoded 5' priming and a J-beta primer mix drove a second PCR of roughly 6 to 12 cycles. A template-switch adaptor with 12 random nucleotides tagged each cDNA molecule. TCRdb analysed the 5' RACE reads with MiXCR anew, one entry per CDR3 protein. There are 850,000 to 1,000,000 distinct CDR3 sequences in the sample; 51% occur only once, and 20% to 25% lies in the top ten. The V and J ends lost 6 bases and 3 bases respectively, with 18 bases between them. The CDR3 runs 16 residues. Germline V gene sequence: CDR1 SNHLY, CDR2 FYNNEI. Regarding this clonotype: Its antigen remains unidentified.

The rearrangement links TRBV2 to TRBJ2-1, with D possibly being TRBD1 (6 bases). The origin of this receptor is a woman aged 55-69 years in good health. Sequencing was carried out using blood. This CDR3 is CASSRAAGVGYNEQFF. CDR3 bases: TGTGCCAGCAGCCGCGCAGCAGGGGTGGGCTACAATGAGCAGTTCTTC.